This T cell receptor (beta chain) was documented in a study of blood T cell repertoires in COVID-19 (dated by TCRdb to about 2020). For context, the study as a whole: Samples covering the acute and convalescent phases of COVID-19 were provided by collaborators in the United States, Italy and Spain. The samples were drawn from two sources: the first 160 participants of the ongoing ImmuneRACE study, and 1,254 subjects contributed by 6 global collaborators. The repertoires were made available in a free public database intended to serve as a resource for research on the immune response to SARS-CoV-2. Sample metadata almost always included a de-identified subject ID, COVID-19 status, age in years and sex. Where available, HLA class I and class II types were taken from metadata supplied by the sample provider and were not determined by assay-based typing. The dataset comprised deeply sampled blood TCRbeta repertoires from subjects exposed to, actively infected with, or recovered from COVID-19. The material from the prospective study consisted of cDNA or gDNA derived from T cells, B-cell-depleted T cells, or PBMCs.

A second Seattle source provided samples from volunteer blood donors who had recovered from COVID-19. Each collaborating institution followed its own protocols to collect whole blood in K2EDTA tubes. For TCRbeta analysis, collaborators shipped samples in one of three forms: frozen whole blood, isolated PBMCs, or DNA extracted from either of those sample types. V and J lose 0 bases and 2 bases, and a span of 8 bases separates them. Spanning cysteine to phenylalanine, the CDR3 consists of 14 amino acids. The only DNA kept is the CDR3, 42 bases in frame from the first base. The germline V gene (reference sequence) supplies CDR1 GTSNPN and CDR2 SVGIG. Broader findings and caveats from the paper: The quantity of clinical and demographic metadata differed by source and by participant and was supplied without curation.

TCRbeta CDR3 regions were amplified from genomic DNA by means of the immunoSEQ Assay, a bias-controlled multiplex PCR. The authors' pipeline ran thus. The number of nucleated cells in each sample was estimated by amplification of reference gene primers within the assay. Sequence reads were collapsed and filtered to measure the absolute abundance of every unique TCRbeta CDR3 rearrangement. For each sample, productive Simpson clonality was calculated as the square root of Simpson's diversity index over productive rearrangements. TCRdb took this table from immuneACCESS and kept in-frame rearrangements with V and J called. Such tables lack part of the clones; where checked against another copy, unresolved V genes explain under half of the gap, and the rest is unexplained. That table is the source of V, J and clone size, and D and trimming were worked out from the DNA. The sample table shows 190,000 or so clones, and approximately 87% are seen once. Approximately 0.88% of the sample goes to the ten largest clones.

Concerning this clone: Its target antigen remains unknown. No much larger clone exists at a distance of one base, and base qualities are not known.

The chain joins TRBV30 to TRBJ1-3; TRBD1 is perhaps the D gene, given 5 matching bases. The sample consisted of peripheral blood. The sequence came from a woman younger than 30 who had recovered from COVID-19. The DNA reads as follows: TGTGCCTGGAGTGTAGGGGTGGCTGGAAACACCATATATTTT. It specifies CAWSVGVAGNTIYF.